The T cell receptor beta chain under discussion was sequenced for a study of blood T cell repertoires in COVID-19. V dropped 5 bases and J dropped 4 bases, with 9 bases sitting between them. In germline, CDR1 is MGHDK, CDR2 SYGVNS. The CDR3 covers 13 residues. In the original analysis: Amplified reference gene primers provided the basis for estimating nucleated cell counts. The assay was immunoSEQ multiplex PCR, and TCRdb's table has in-frame clones only and misses some. V, J and clone size are those of that table, while D and trimming were read from the DNA. The repertoire consists of approximately 46,000 clones, with approximately 77% occurring once and the leading ten covering approximately 4%.

V gene TRBV25-1 combines with J gene TRBJ1-5, with D uncertain. This TCR derives from a woman aged 65 to 85 with acute or convalescent COVID-19. Sequenced material: peripheral blood. This CDR3 is CASSKAGNQPQHF. The CDR3 DNA reads TGTGCCAGCAGTAAGGCAGGAAATCAGCCCCAGCATTTT.